This TCR beta chain was sequenced for a study of blood T cell repertoires in COVID-19. Study as a whole: Donors in the United States, Italy and Spain gave samples during acute or convalescent COVID-19.

The ends lost 6 bases at V and 4 bases at J; junction bases unmatched: 5. The germline CDR1 and CDR2 sequences are SGHTA and FQGNSA. This CDR3 is 15 amino acids long. Some clones are missing from TCRdb's copy, which holds only in-frame ones; the method was immunoSEQ multiplex PCR. Of roughly 100,000 clones in the sample, around nine tenths were seen once. The rearrangement links TRBV7-2 to TRBJ1-3, with 11 bases fitting TRBD1. This sequence was found in a man aged 50-60 years with acute or convalescent COVID-19. The sample comprised peripheral blood. The CDR3 region is CASRLDRGPGNTIYF. The CDR3 coding sequence is TGTGCCAGCAGATTGGACAGGGGGCCCGGAAACACCATATATTTT.